Shown below are 27 T cell receptor beta chains from a single sample sequenced in a study of cytomegalovirus exposure and HLA in healthy donors. Both 60 Vbeta primers and 13 Jbeta primers went into the PCR. Measured with immunoSEQ multiplex PCR; TCRdb has only the in-frame clones, and not every one. The sample consists of over 250,000 clones, approximately 70% of them appearing once. The specimen sequenced was PBMCs. Receptors were obtained from a female donor in good health and CMV-seronegative.

The rearrangement uses TRBV4-1 and TRBJ2-3; possible D gene TRBD2, 5 bases. This CDR3 comprises 14 residues. V was trimmed by 5 bases and J by 2 bases, leaving 11 bases between them. Germline assignment: CDR1 MGHRA and CDR2 YSYEKL. The CDR3 DNA reads TGCGCCAGCAGCGGAGCGGCAAACACAGATACGCAGTATTTT. It is translated as CASSGAANTDTQYF.

This rearrangement joins TRBV6-4 to TRBJ1-5; TRBD1 agrees at 7 bases. Unmatched junction bases numbered 11, after V lost 6 bases and J lost 0 bases. There are 17 residues in the CDR3. The germline gives CDR1 MRHNA, CDR2 SNTAGT. CDR3 nucleotide sequence: TGTGCCAGCAGGGTAACTGACAGGGCCCTTAGCAATCAGCCCCAGCATTTT. This translates into CASRVTDRALSNQPQHF.

This rearrangement joins TRBV25-1 to TRBJ1-5; D is unresolved. Looked up from germline, CDR1 is MGHDK and CDR2 is SYGVNS. Trimming removed 9 bases at V and 0 bases at J, with 21 bases between. The CDR3 has 17 residues. The CDR3 nucleotides are TGTGCCAGGCCTTACACGGGTCGAAAGAATAGCAATCAGCCCCAGCATTTT. It specifies CARPYTGRKNSNQPQHF.

This clone occurred a few times. The chain carries TRBV27 and TRBJ1-1; D remains ambiguous. With 5 bases removed from V and 0 bases from J, the gap between germline ends came to 13 bases. Germline-derived CDR1 and CDR2 are MNHEY and SMNVEV (reference sequence). The CDR3 loop spans 15 amino acids. CDR3 loop: CASSPAGALNTEAFF. The CDR3 DNA sequence: TGTGCCAGCAGTCCGGCGGGAGCCTTGAACACTGAAGCTTTCTTT.

The chain links TRBV13 to TRBJ2-3; 11 bases agree with TRBD2. Germline-derived CDR1 and CDR2 are PRHDT and FYEKMQ (reference sequence). Trimming at V came to 2 bases and at J to 4 bases, leaving 8 bases not matched to a gene. The CDR3 consists of 17 residues. CDR3 in amino acids: CASSLRGSGRAADTQYF. CDR3 DNA sequence: TGTGCCAGCAGCTTAAGGGGTAGCGGGAGGGCAGCAGATACGCAGTATTTT.

This rearrangement joins TRBV28 to TRBJ1-1, with D perhaps matching TRBD1 (6 bases). The CDR3 length is 15 residues. The V gene's germline CDR1 is MDHEN and CDR2 SYDVKM. V gave up 3 bases and J gave up 0 bases, with 11 bases separating them. The CDR3 bases are TGTGCCAGCAGTTTTACAGGGACGATGAACACTGAAGCTTTCTTT. Translating gives CASSFTGTMNTEAFF.

To note about this clone: Germline is not matched at one junction end, which may reflect a read error. This chain joins TRBV7-9 and TRBJ1-1, with D possibly matching TRBD1 (6 bases). The CDR3 length is 17 residues. Germline CDR1 and CDR2: SEHNR and FQNEAQ (reference sequence). CDR3 residues: CSSSFPSQGRMDTEAFF. For the CDR3, the DNA is TGTTCCAGCAGCTTCCCTAGTCAGGGGCGTATGGACACTGAAGCTTTCTTT.

The chain links TRBV4-2 to TRBJ2-2, with 9 nucleotides matching TRBD2. CDR3 length: 19 residues. Germline values: CDR1 LGHNA, CDR2 YNFKEQ. J lost 7 bases, V lost 0 bases, and 15 bases had no gene match. CDR3 in amino acids: CASSQDSAGTSFRGGELFF. Written as DNA, the CDR3 is TGTGCCAGCAGCCAAGATTCCGCCGGGACTAGCTTTAGGGGCGGGGAGCTGTTTTTT.

In regard to this clone: Compared with germline, one end of the junction differs, possibly owing to a read error. This sequence joins TRBV6-1 and TRBJ2-1; 10 bases line up with TRBD2. This CDR3 region has 12 residues. Germline values: CDR1 MNHNS, CDR2 SASEGT. CDR3 in amino acids: CASSESGRAAIF. In DNA form, the CDR3 reads TGTGCCAGCAGTGAAAGCGGGAGGGCCGCGATCTTC.

V usage is TRBV19 and J usage is TRBJ2-3, with a weak D call TRBD2 (5 bases). The CDR3 extends over 15 amino acids. Between the trimmed V and J ends, which lost 5 bases and 1 base, there was a span of 13 bases. CDR1 LNHDA and CDR2 SQIVND come from the germline V gene (reference sequence). The CDR3 DNA sequence: TGTGCCAGTAGTGCCTCTTGGCGGGGCACAGATACGCAGTATTTT. Amino acid sequence: CASSASWRGTDTQYF.

The DNA of the CDR3 is TGCGCCACCTCGTGGGCGCGGGGGACTGAAGCTTTCTTT. It is translated as CATSWARGTEAFF. The gene calls are TRBV5-1 and TRBJ1-1; tentatively, D is TRBD1 (5 bases). This CDR3 is 13 amino acids long. The germline V and J ends were trimmed by 9 bases and 5 bases, with 17 bases remaining between them. Germline V lookup: CDR1 SGHRS, CDR2 YFSETQ.

The gene calls are TRBV2 and TRBJ2-3, with TRBD1 matching over 9 bases. Losses at the gene ends were 9 bases for V and 6 bases for J; bases not matched to a gene: 7. Germline CDR1 SNHLY, CDR2 FYNNEI. The CDR3 is 13 residues long. CDR3 in amino acids: CASRQGEGDTQYF. The CDR3 DNA follows: TGTGCCAGTCGACAGGGGGAAGGGGATACGCAGTATTTT.

The CDR3 loop reads CASSLRAGRAGNTGELFF. In DNA form, the CDR3 reads TGTGCCAGCAGCTTAAGAGCGGGTAGGGCTGGTAACACCGGGGAGCTGTTTTTT. The chain is built from TRBV7-9 and TRBJ2-2, with TRBD2 as a possible D gene (6 bases). V gave up 2 bases and J gave up 2 bases, with 18 bases separating them. The CDR3 is 18 amino acids. From germline, CDR1 is SEHNR and CDR2 FQNEAQ (reference sequence).

This clone was seen a few times. The rearrangement links TRBV6-4 to TRBJ2-3; 12 bases line up with TRBD2. The CDR3 spans 14 residues. The germline V gene encodes CDR1 MRHNA and CDR2 SNTAGT. The J segment lost 3 bases and the V segment lost 5 bases, leaving 0 bases of the junction unmatched. CDR3 in amino acids: CASSLAGGTDTQYF. The CDR3 region has the DNA TGTGCCAGCAGTCTAGCGGGAGGGACAGATACGCAGTATTTT.

V gene TRBV5-4 combines with J gene TRBJ2-3, with 11 positions matching TRBD2. V lost 4 bases and J lost 3; bases outside the gene matches: 4. The CDR3 totals 15 residues. Germline CDR1 is SGHNT and CDR2 is YYREEE (reference sequence). CDR3 in DNA: TGTGCCAGCAGCCCTAGCGGGAGGACAACAGATACGCAGTATTTT. Translating it yields CASSPSGRTTDTQYF.

J is TRBJ2-3 and V is TRBV21-1; TRBD2 is taken as the D call from the table, unchecked against the DNA. TRBV21-1 has pseudogene status. This CDR3 is built from 17 residues. The CDR3 DNA sequence: TGTGCCAGCAGCAAACTCGCCCTGATGACTAGCACAGATACGCAGTATTTT. Translation: CASSKLALMTSTDTQYF.

This clone was seen just once. This rearrangement joins TRBV18 to TRBJ2-7, with TRBD2 matching over 12 bases. CDR1 and CDR2 (germline): KGHSH, LQKENI. V dropped 3 bases and J dropped 1; count of bases not matched to a gene: 4. CDR3 length: 16 residues. The CDR3 DNA reads TGTGCCAGCTCACCTCTGGGACTAGCGGGTTCCTACGAGCAGTACTTC. This gives the protein CASSPLGLAGSYEQYF.

This chain joins TRBV15 and TRBJ2-6; TRBD1 matches 10 bases. Per germline, CDR1 LNHNV and CDR2 YYDKDF (reference sequence). This CDR3 contains 19 residues. Trimming took 0 bases from V and 0 from J; bases not matched to a gene: 5. CDR3 coding DNA: TGTGCCACCAGCAGAGATCCGGGACAGGGGAGCTCTGGGGCCAACGTCCTGACTTTC. Translating it yields CATSRDPGQGSSGANVLTF.

This chain uses TRBV28 with TRBJ1-2, with 10 bases lining up with TRBD1. The CDR3 is 14 amino acids. V lost 6 bases and J lost 6; bases outside the gene matches: 7. Germline CDR1 MDHEN, CDR2 SYDVKM. CDR3: CASRRQGAGHGYTF. The CDR3, as DNA: TGTGCCAGCAGAAGACAGGGGGCAGGGCATGGCTACACCTTC.

The V call is TRBV7-8, the J call TRBJ1-2; D is perhaps TRBD1 (5 bases). V lost 7 bases and J 1 base, leaving 7 bases between the germline ends. CDR1 is SGHVS and CDR2 is FQNEAQ in the germline V gene. The CDR3 consists of 12 residues. This CDR3 is CASIDSNYGYTF. Written as DNA, the CDR3 is TGTGCCAGCATAGACAGTAACTATGGCTACACCTTC.

The chain links TRBV30 to TRBJ1-1, with 8 bases matching TRBD1. With 1 base clipped from V and 3 bases from J, the junction kept 4 bases outside the gene matches. CDR1 is GTSNPN and CDR2 is SVGIG in the germline V gene (reference sequence). The CDR3 extends over 14 amino acids. CDR3 residues: CAWSGGTGDTEAFF. CDR3 sequence (DNA): TGTGCCTGGAGTGGAGGGACAGGCGACACTGAAGCTTTCTTT.

This chain uses TRBV19 with TRBJ1-1, with 7 bases identical to TRBD1. Germline V CDR1 and CDR2: LNHDA, SQIVND (reference sequence). The CDR3 is made up of 15 amino acids. With 1 base clipped from V and 0 bases from J, the junction kept 2 bases outside the gene matches. DNA of the CDR3: TGTGCCAGTAGTATAGGACAGGGCATGAACACTGAAGCTTTCTTT. Protein product: CASSIGQGMNTEAFF.

This chain joins TRBV10-1 and TRBJ2-3, with D tentatively TRBD1 (6 bases). The length of the CDR3 is 14 residues. Trimming left V 8 bases short and J 2 bases short, with 14 bases between. Germline V lookup: CDR1 WNHNN, CDR2 SYGVQD (reference sequence). CDR3 sequence: CASEPGHHTDTQYF. The CDR3, as DNA: TGCGCCAGCGAACCGGGACACCACACAGATACGCAGTATTTT.

V is TRBV30 and J is TRBJ1-3; no clear D. Germline V gene sequence: CDR1 GTSNPN, CDR2 SVGIG (reference sequence). CDR3 length: 13 residues. The germline V and J ends were trimmed by 3 bases and 4 bases, with 10 bases remaining between them. The CDR3 bases are TGTGCCTGGAGGGGCGACCCCGGAAACACCATATATTTT. Its protein is CAWRGDPGNTIYF.

The gene calls are TRBV5-4 and TRBJ2-1; 12 bases match TRBD2. The CDR3 has 16 amino acids. Germline trimming cut 4 bases from V and 5 bases from J; bases unmatched to any gene: 7. The germline gives CDR1 SGHNT, CDR2 YYREEE (reference sequence). DNA for the CDR3: TGTGCCAGCAGCCTGTGGACTAGCGGGGTGAACAATGAGCAGTTCTTC. It is translated as CASSLWTSGVNNEQFF.

The chain recombines TRBV28 with TRBJ1-1; D may be TRBD1 (5 bases). This CDR3 has 18 amino acids. With 5 bases removed from V and 1 base from J, the gap between germline ends came to 23 bases. Germline V gene data show CDR1 as MDHEN and CDR2 as SYDVKM. The CDR3 DNA reads TGTGCCAGCAGTCCTACCTTCCGGGGGGAGAGCTGGAACACTGAAGCTTTCTTT. Amino acids: CASSPTFRGESWNTEAFF.

This clone was counted between two and nine times. V is TRBV5-1 and J is TRBJ2-1; possible D gene TRBD2, 6 bases. Germline assignment: CDR1 SGHRS and CDR2 YFSETQ. Trimming pared 4 bases from V and 0 bases from J, leaving 8 bases between. This CDR3 region has 14 residues. DNA of the CDR3: TGCGCCAGCAGCGGCGGGACCTCCTACAATGAGCAGTTCTTC. Its protein is CASSGGTSYNEQFF.